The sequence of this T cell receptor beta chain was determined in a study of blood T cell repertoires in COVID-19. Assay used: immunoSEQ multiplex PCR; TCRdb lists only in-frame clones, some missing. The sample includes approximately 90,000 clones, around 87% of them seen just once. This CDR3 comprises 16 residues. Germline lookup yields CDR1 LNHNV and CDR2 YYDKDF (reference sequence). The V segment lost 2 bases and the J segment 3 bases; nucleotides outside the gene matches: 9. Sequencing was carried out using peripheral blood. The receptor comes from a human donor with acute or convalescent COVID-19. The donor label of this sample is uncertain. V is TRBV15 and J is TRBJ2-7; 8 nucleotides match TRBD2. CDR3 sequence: CATSRQWTSIDYEQYF. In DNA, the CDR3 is TGTGCCACCAGCAGACAATGGACTAGCATCGACTACGAGCAGTACTTC. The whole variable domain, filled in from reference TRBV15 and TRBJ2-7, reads DAMVIQNPRYQVTQFGKPVTLSCSQTLNHNVMYWYQQKSSQAPKLLFHYYDKDFNNEADTPDNFQSRRPNTSFCFLDIRSPGLGDTAMYLCATSRQWTSIDYEQYFGPGTRLTVT.